These 23 T cell receptor beta chains came from one sample sequenced in a study of a mutant IDH1 vaccine in newly diagnosed glioma. Measured with immunoSEQ multiplex PCR; TCRdb has only the in-frame clones, and not every one. This sample has under 25,000 clones, with 85% to 95% found just once. Time point in this sample: baseline, week 1 (first vaccination visit). As for treatment: pre-vaccination baseline after standard-of-care therapy. The sample here was PBMCs, taken from a glioma patient treated with radiotherapy, temozolomide or both. The receptor source for this set is a man in his forties or fifties with glioma.

This sequence joins TRBV11-2 and TRBJ2-3; no reliable D call. Trimming cost V 4 bases and J 4 bases, with 12 bases left between them. This CDR3 comprises 14 residues. In germline, CDR1 is SGHAT, CDR2 FQNNGV. The CDR3 region is CASSSAVIPDTQYF. The CDR3 coding sequence is TGTGCCAGCAGCTCCGCTGTCATTCCAGATACGCAGTATTTT.

V is TRBV23-1 and J is TRBJ1-1, with 8 bases lining up with TRBD1. TRBV23-1 is flagged as an ORF with uncertain function. V lost 4 bases and J lost 9; bases outside the gene matches: 16. CDR3 size: 16 residues. In DNA form, the CDR3 reads TGCGCCAGCAGTCCGTCACTCCGGGACAGGAGAATAAAAGCTTTCTTT. The encoded protein is CASSPSLRDRRIKAFF.

This sequence joins TRBV2 and TRBJ1-2; no firm D call. CDR3 size: 12 residues. Germline lookup yields CDR1 SNHLY and CDR2 FYNNEI. The V and J ends lost 6 bases and 2 bases respectively, with 7 bases between them. CDR3 DNA: TGTGCCAGCAGATCGGGGAACTATGGCTACACCTTC. It encodes CASRSGNYGYTF. Combining the CDR3 with reference TRBV2 and TRBJ1-2 gives the whole variable domain EPEVTQTPSHQVTQMGQEVILRCVPISNHLYFYWYRQILGQKVEFLVSFYNNEISEKSEIFDDQFSVERPDGSNFTLKIRSTKLEDSAMYFCASRSGNYGYTFGSGTRLTVV.

The rearrangement joins TRBV5-1 to TRBJ1-1; no clear D. This CDR3 comprises 13 residues. The germline gives CDR1 SGHRS, CDR2 YFSETQ. The germline V and J ends were trimmed by 4 bases and 0 bases, with 7 bases remaining between them. For the CDR3, the DNA is TGCGCCAGCAGCGGGAACTTGAACACTGAAGCTTTCTTT. The encoded protein is CASSGNLNTEAFF.

CDR3 region: CASSQVYTDTQYF. The CDR3 region has the DNA TGCGCCAGCAGCCAAGTCTACACAGATACGCAGTATTTT. The chain has TRBV4-1 and TRBJ2-3; D not certain. The V and J ends lost 1 base and 2 bases respectively, with 4 bases between them. Per the germline V gene, CDR1 is MGHRA and CDR2 is YSYEKL. The length of the CDR3 is 13 residues.

V and J are TRBV28 and TRBJ2-7, with no clear D. This CDR3 region has 10 residues. Germline V gene sequence: CDR1 MDHEN, CDR2 SYDVKM. The germline V and J ends were trimmed by 8 bases and 5 bases, with 7 bases remaining between them. The DNA of the CDR3 is TGTGCCAGCGGTACCGACGAGCAGTACTTC. It is translated as CASGTDEQYF.

This rearrangement joins TRBV7-9 to TRBJ2-7; D remains unclear. The germline V gene has CDR1 SEHNR and CDR2 FQNEAQ (reference sequence). The CDR3 covers 18 residues. Trimming removed 1 base from V and 2 bases from J, with 21 bases in between. The CDR3 bases are TGTGCCAGCAGCTTAGGCATTTTTGCGGCAGGAGATACCTACGAGCAGTACTTC. Amino acid sequence: CASSLGIFAAGDTYEQYF.

This rearrangement joins TRBV7-2 to TRBJ2-7, with D maybe TRBD1 (5 bases). CDR1 SGHTA and CDR2 FQGNSA come from the germline V gene. Trimming stripped 7 bases from V and 6 bases from J, with 13 bases between. This CDR3 has 12 residues. CDR3 amino acids: CASTAYQGEQYF. As DNA, the CDR3 is TGTGCCAGCACCGCTTATCAGGGCGAGCAGTACTTC. Filled out from reference TRBV7-2 and TRBJ2-7, the complete variable domain reads GAGVSQSPSNKVTEKGKDVELRCDPISGHTALYWYRQSLGQGLEFLIYFQGNSAPDKSGLPSDRFSAERTGGSVSTLTIQRTQQEDSAVYLCASTAYQGEQYFGPGTRLTVT.

The V and J genes are TRBV6-4 and TRBJ2-2; D is perhaps TRBD2 (6 bases). Germline V CDR1 and CDR2: MRHNA, SNTAGT. The CDR3 runs 16 residues. V lost 3 bases and J lost 7, with 18 bases in between. CDR3 in amino acids: CASSEVPGPGVGELFF. The CDR3 nucleotides read TGTGCCAGCAGTGAGGTCCCGGGACCGGGGGTCGGGGAGCTGTTTTTT.

The CDR3 bases are TGCGCCAGCAGCTTGGTATCCGGGAACACTGAAGCTTTCTTT. Protein sequence: CASSLVSGNTEAFF. This chain joins TRBV5-1 and TRBJ1-1; D gene uncertain. CDR3 length: 14 residues. V lost 0 bases to trimming and J lost 1 base, with 7 bases between them. CDR1 is SGHRS and CDR2 is YFSETQ in the germline V gene. Full variable domain (rest looked up from reference TRBV5-1 and TRBJ1-1): KAGVTQTPRYLIKTRGQQVTLSCSPISGHRSVSWYQQTPGQGLQFLFEYFSETQRNKGNFPGRFSGRQFSNSRSEMNVSTLELGDSALYLCASSLVSGNTEAFFGQGTRLTVV.

This clone was detected only once. The J gene is TRBJ1-4, the V gene TRBV5-8; TRBD1 matches at 9 bases. V dropped 2 bases and J dropped 8; count of bases not matched to a gene: 4. Looked up from germline, CDR1 is SGHTS and CDR2 is YDEGEE. The CDR3 totals 14 residues. CDR3 DNA sequence: TGTGCCAGCAGCTTTTGGGACAGGGAGGAAAAACTGTTTTTT. Amino acid sequence: CASSFWDREEKLFF.

About this clone: Germline and junction disagree at one end, which may indicate a read error. V and J are TRBV7-9 and TRBJ2-7; 7 bases line up with TRBD1. CDR3 length: 13 amino acids. The germline V gene encodes CDR1 SEHNR and CDR2 FQNEAQ (reference sequence). CDR3 in DNA: TGTGCCAGCAGCTTAGAGGTGAGGGGGCGCCCGCACTTC. The encoded protein is CASSLEVRGRPHF.

The chain joins TRBV27 to TRBJ2-7; 10 bases line up with TRBD1. CDR1 and CDR2 from the germline V gene are MNHEY and SMNVEV (reference sequence). V dropped 3 bases and J dropped 5; count of bases not matched to a gene: 7. The CDR3 is made up of 15 amino acids. The CDR3 loop reads CASSLGQGIRNEQYF. DNA of the CDR3: TGTGCCAGCAGTTTGGGACAGGGGATCAGAAACGAGCAGTACTTC.

The chain links TRBV7-8 to TRBJ1-4, with D uncertain. Trimming took off 5 bases at V and 1 base at J, with 11 bases between the two ends. Per germline, CDR1 SGHVS and CDR2 FQNEAQ. The length of the CDR3 is 15 residues. DNA for the CDR3: TGTGCCAGCAGCCTTGGACTTTTAACTAATGAAAAACTGTTTTTT. It yields the protein CASSLGLLTNEKLFF.

This chain connects TRBV15 to TRBJ1-2; D unclear. The CDR3 is made up of 11 amino acids. V was trimmed by 0 bases and J by 8 bases, leaving 4 bases between them. Germline V gene sequence: CDR1 LNHNV, CDR2 YYDKDF (reference sequence). CDR3 DNA: TGTGCCACCAGCAGAGATGGCGGCTACACCTTC. This gives the protein CATSRDGGYTF.

J is TRBJ2-1 and V is TRBV5-1; the match to TRBD2 covers 12 bases. Germline CDR1 SGHRS, CDR2 YFSETQ. The trim removed 4 bases at V and 1 base at J, leaving 12 bases unmatched. This CDR3 is 19 amino acids long. In nucleotides, the CDR3 is TGCGCCAGCAGCCCACTACTAGCGGGAGGTTTGAAGTCCTACAATGAGCAGTTCTTC. Amino acid sequence: CASSPLLAGGLKSYNEQFF. The full variable domain, with the rest looked up from reference TRBV5-1 and TRBJ2-1, is KAGVTQTPRYLIKTRGQQVTLSCSPISGHRSVSWYQQTPGQGLQFLFEYFSETQRNKGNFPGRFSGRQFSNSRSEMNVSTLELGDSALYLCASSPLLAGGLKSYNEQFFGPGTRLTVL.

This clone was observed once. The chain employs TRBV14 and TRBJ2-5; D not certain. V gave up 0 bases and J gave up 5 bases, with 16 bases separating them. The CDR3 contains 16 residues. Germline-derived CDR1 and CDR2 are SGHDN and FVKESK. The CDR3 is CASSQDSPRLAETQYF. The CDR3 coding sequence is TGTGCCAGCAGCCAAGACAGCCCGCGATTGGCGGAGACCCAGTACTTC.

The rearrangement links TRBV15 to TRBJ1-3, with D unresolved. CDR1 and CDR2 (germline): LNHNV, YYDKDF (reference sequence). The CDR3 is made up of 13 amino acids. V dropped 6 bases and J dropped 0 bases, with 6 bases sitting between them. CDR3 bases: TGTGCCACCAGACGGGGCTCTGGAAACACCATATATTTT. Translating it yields CATRRGSGNTIYF.

The gene calls are TRBV6-1 and TRBJ1-3; 9 positions match TRBD1. J lost 2 bases, V lost 4 bases, and 6 bases had no gene match. Germline assignment: CDR1 MNHNS and CDR2 SASEGT. The CDR3 extends over 16 amino acids. CDR3 in amino acids: CASSGNRGRPGNTIYF. The CDR3 DNA sequence: TGTGCCAGCAGTGGAAACAGGGGGCGACCTGGAAACACCATATATTTT.

V gene TRBV13 combines with J gene TRBJ2-7; 9 bases map to TRBD1. This CDR3 region has 14 residues. Trimming removed 4 bases from V and 6 bases from J; junction bases left unmatched: 7. CDR1 is PRHDT and CDR2 is FYEKMQ in the germline V gene (reference sequence). The CDR3 bases are TGTGCCAGCAGCTCGGGACAGGGTTGGTCCGAGCAGTACTTC. Amino acid sequence: CASSSGQGWSEQYF.

This clone was seen once. The V and J genes are TRBV27 and TRBJ2-1, with unresolved D. Germline V gives CDR1 MNHEY, CDR2 SMNVEV (reference sequence). The CDR3 spans 14 residues. Trimming cost V 6 bases and J 7 bases, with 16 bases left between them. The CDR3 region has the DNA TGTGCCAGCAGCCGAAATGGCGTGGGGAATGAGCAGTTCTTC. This translates into CASSRNGVGNEQFF.

DNA for the CDR3: TGCGCCAGCAACTCCGGGACAGGGATTTATGGCTACACCTTC. This codes for CASNSGTGIYGYTF. V and J are TRBV10-2 and TRBJ1-2, with 9 positions matching TRBD1. The CDR3 contains 14 residues. With V trimmed by 7 bases and J by 5 bases, 8 bases remained unmatched. Germline CDR1 reads WSHSY; CDR2 reads SAAADI.

The V gene is TRBV5-4, the J gene TRBJ2-7, with 10 positions matching TRBD2. From germline, CDR1 is SGHNT and CDR2 YYREEE (reference sequence). Trimming at V came to 5 bases and at J to 2 bases, leaving 7 bases not matched to a gene. The CDR3 runs to 15 residues. CDR3 DNA sequence: TGTGCCAGCAGTTTAGCGGGAGGCCGGGCCTACGAGCAGTACTTC. It is translated as CASSLAGGRAYEQYF.